Presented here are 4 T cell receptor beta chains from one specimen sequenced in a study of beta chain features in type 1 diabetes. The isolated RNA, all of it, was reverse transcribed, so expressed TCRB transcripts were what got sequenced. Profiling relied on immunoSEQ multiplex PCR, and the TCRdb table lists in-frame clones only, not all of them. The data show some 60,000 clones, with about three fifths seen just once and 2.2% held by the top ten. Sequencing used Tregs from blood. Receptors originate from a woman aged 18-29 years in good health.

This clone was recorded a few times. J is TRBJ2-7 and V is TRBV7-2, with TRBD2 identical over 13 bases. The CDR3 sequence is 15 residues long. The V gene end was trimmed by 6 bases and the J gene end by 6 bases; junction bases not matched to a gene: 8. Per germline, CDR1 SGHTA and CDR2 FQGNSA. As DNA, the CDR3 is TGTGCCAGCAGAAAACTAGCGGGGGGGCCGGGCGAGCAGTACTTC. Its translation: CASRKLAGGPGEQYF.

This rearrangement joins TRBV11-2 to TRBJ1-6; D remains ambiguous. This CDR3 is 17 amino acids long. V lost 0 bases, J lost 8 bases, and 17 bases lay in between. Germline V gives CDR1 SGHAT, CDR2 FQNNGV. CDR3 sequence reads: CASSLELVRSLYSPLHF. For the CDR3, the DNA is TGTGCCAGCAGCTTAGAGTTGGTCCGATCACTTTATTCACCCCTCCACTTT.

In its sample, this clone was seen a few times. The chain joins TRBV4-1 to TRBJ2-7, with D tentatively TRBD1 (5 bases). V lost 0 bases and J 3 bases, leaving 12 bases between the germline ends. Germline CDR1 MGHRA, CDR2 YSYEKL. The CDR3 spans 15 residues. CDR3 coding DNA: TGCGCCAGCAGCCAAGATAGTACAGGCCGCTACGAGCAGTACTTC. It encodes CASSQDSTGRYEQYF.

In its sample, this clone was seen a few times. The chain has TRBV10-3 and TRBJ1-1; 11 bases align to TRBD1. With 0 bases clipped from V and 6 bases from J, the junction kept 6 bases outside the gene matches. This CDR3 is built from 16 residues. The V gene's germline CDR1 is ENHRY and CDR2 SYGVKD. The CDR3 protein is CAISESEMGQGAEAFF. For the CDR3, the DNA is TGTGCCATCAGTGAGTCGGAGATGGGACAGGGGGCTGAAGCTTTCTTT.